This TCR beta chain originates from a study of Ad26.COV2.S vaccination and SARS-CoV-2 variants. Study-wide context: Each vaccinee took Ad26.COV2.S intramuscularly, once or twice 56 days apart. Whole-study results and caveats: The TCR breadth and depth analyses may have understated or missed part of the total T cell responses.

Stated treatment: about 20 received Ad26.COV2.S at low or high dose, single or two shots; about 5 received placebo; per-sample allocation not given. On day 63 after the first injection, vaccine and placebo recipients gave samples. This clone has just a few counts. Its specificity is unknown. Measured with immunoSEQ multiplex PCR; TCRdb has only the in-frame clones, and not every one. The sample carries approximately 340,000 clones, 80% to 90% recorded once. V was pared by 2 bases and J by 3 bases, with 10 bases between. The germline gives CDR1 SGHTA, CDR2 FQGNSA. The CDR3 totals 15 residues. This specimen was peripheral blood, taken in a trial of Ad26.COV2.S vaccine versus placebo. V usage is TRBV7-2 and J usage is TRBJ2-2, with a weak D call TRBD2 (5 bases). This clonotype originated in a person aged 18-65 years who received the Ad26.COV2.S COVID-19 vaccine or a placebo. In nucleotides, the CDR3 is TGTGCCAGCAGCTTAAGCGGCGGCGACACCGGGGAGCTGTTTTTT. This translates into CASSLSGGDTGELFF.